The 25 T cell receptor beta chains given below trace back to one sample, sequenced in a study of blood T cell repertoires in COVID-19. The table came from immunoSEQ multiplex PCR; TCRdb's copy has only in-frame clones and leaves some out. The sample has roughly 280,000 clones, around 93% seen once. The material sequenced was PBMCs or T cells enriched from blood (not recorded which). Receptors were obtained from a man aged 40-49 years who had been exposed to COVID-19.

The chain couples TRBV28 to TRBJ2-5, with TRBD2 matching 11 bases. The CDR3 is made up of 13 amino acids. Germline V gene data show CDR1 as MDHEN and CDR2 as SYDVKM. The junction had 3 bases not matched to a gene; V was cut back by 8 bases and J by 4 bases. The CDR3 DNA reads as TGTGCCAGCCATACTAGCGGGAGAGAGACCCAGTACTTC. Its protein product is CASHTSGRETQYF.

This rearrangement joins TRBV29-1 to TRBJ2-7, with 14 positions matching TRBD2. CDR1 is SQVTM, CDR2 ANQGSEA, per germline. CDR3 size: 18 residues. V lost 5 bases to trimming and J lost 1 base; unmatched junction nucleotides: 13. The CDR3 reads CSVSGTAGTSGSSYEQYF. The CDR3 bases are TGCAGCGTTTCCGGTACAGCTGGGACTAGCGGGAGTTCCTACGAGCAGTACTTC.

This clone has just a few counts. This chain joins TRBV5-4 and TRBJ2-5; possible D gene TRBD2, 5 bases. The germline CDR1 and CDR2 sequences are SGHNT and YYREEE (reference sequence). V lost 1 base to trimming and J lost 3 bases, with 10 bases between them. The length of the CDR3 is 14 residues. The CDR3 reads CASSLWEMEETQYF. As DNA, the CDR3 is TGTGCCAGCAGCTTGTGGGAGATGGAAGAGACCCAGTACTTC.

The rearrangement uses TRBV7-9 and TRBJ1-2, with TRBD1 matching over 10 bases. V was pared by 5 bases and J by 2 bases, with 8 bases of the junction left unmatched. CDR3 length: 16 residues. Germline V gives CDR1 SEHNR, CDR2 FQNEAQ (reference sequence). This CDR3 reads CASSPETGGNNYGYTF. The CDR3 DNA sequence: TGTGCCAGCAGCCCCGAGACAGGGGGCAACAACTATGGCTACACCTTC.

The chain combines TRBV27 with TRBJ1-5; weak D call: TRBD1 (5 bases). The CDR3 is 15 amino acids. CDR1 and CDR2 (germline): MNHEY, SMNVEV (reference sequence). V lost 3 bases, J lost 0 bases, and 9 bases lay in between. In nucleotides, the CDR3 is TGTGCCAGCAGTTTGTACCAGGGTAGCAATCAGCCCCAGCATTTT. Its protein product is CASSLYQGSNQPQHF.

The rearrangement uses TRBV3-1 (or the pseudogene TRBV3-2) and TRBJ2-2, with 12 bases lining up with TRBD2. V lost 5 bases and J lost 4; bases outside the gene matches: 5. Germline V gene sequence: CDR1 LGHDT, CDR2 YNNKEL (reference sequence). The CDR3 runs to 16 residues. CDR3 coding DNA: TGTGCCAGCAGCTCTGGACTAGCGGGAATCACCGGGGAGCTGTTTTTT. It codes for CASSSGLAGITGELFF.

This sequence joins TRBV28 and TRBJ1-2; D uncertain. CDR1 and CDR2 (germline): MDHEN, SYDVKM. Trimming left V 5 bases short and J 4 bases short, with 20 bases between. The length of the CDR3 is 16 residues. The CDR3 sequence: CASSPLNWVAGYGYTF. DNA of the CDR3: TGTGCCAGCAGTCCATTAAATTGGGTGGCAGGCTATGGCTACACCTTC.

The chain combines TRBV6-5 with TRBJ2-2; a possible D gene is TRBD2 (5 bases). Germline V CDR1 and CDR2: MNHEY, SVGAGI. V was clipped by 6 bases and J by 6 bases, with 11 bases between them. The length of the CDR3 is 13 residues. CDR3 DNA sequence: TGTGCCAGCAGGCCCGGGGTGTCCGGGGAGCTGTTTTTT. Residues: CASRPGVSGELFF.

This clone was counted once. The gene calls are TRBV30 and TRBJ1-3; D unresolved. The CDR3 length is 13 residues. The V gene lost 2 bases and the J gene lost 3 bases, with 8 bases spanning the gap. Germline CDR1 and CDR2: GTSNPN and SVGIG (reference sequence). Here the CDR3 DNA reads TGTGCCTGGAGTTGGGCTTATGGAAACACCATATATTTT. This encodes CAWSWAYGNTIYF.

V gene TRBV5-5 combines with J gene TRBJ1-1; D not certain. There are 14 residues in the CDR3. Germline assignment: CDR1 SGHKS and CDR2 YYEKEE (reference sequence). The ends were cut back, 3 bases at V and 11 bases at J, with 20 bases in the middle. The CDR3 nucleotides read TGTGCCAGCAGCTCGAGATCGAAGGCCCTCAGGGCTTTCTTT. It yields the protein CASSSRSKALRAFF.

This clone appeared once. The chain joins TRBV29-1 to TRBJ2-7; weak D call: TRBD1 (6 bases). Trimming removed 8 bases from V and 3 bases from J, with 23 bases in between. The germline CDR1 and CDR2 sequences are SQVTM and ANQGSEA. The CDR3 length is 15 residues. The CDR3 bases are TGCAGCTTTTTGACTCGCGGACAGTCTAGCTACGAGCAGTACTTC. This encodes CSFLTRGQSSYEQYF.

The rearrangement joins TRBV20-1 to TRBJ2-1; D possibly corresponds to TRBD2 (6 bases). There are 11 residues in the CDR3. The germline CDR1 and CDR2 sequences are DFQATT and SNEGSKA (reference sequence). V dropped 7 bases and J dropped 8 bases, with 12 bases sitting between them. This CDR3 is CSVRGGDEQFF. CDR3 nucleotides: TGCAGTGTTAGGGGCGGGGATGAGCAGTTCTTC.

The chain joins TRBV4-3 to TRBJ1-5; D uncertain. Germline V gives CDR1 LGHNA, CDR2 YSLEER. The V end lost 0 bases, the J end lost 2 bases, and 8 bases lay between the germline ends. CDR3 length: 15 amino acids. CDR3 bases: TGCGCCAGCAGCCAAGATTTCGAGGGCAATCAGCCCCAGCATTTT. It codes for CASSQDFEGNQPQHF.

This clone appeared once. The DNA of the CDR3 is TGTGCCAGCAGTCGGGGGGACACCTCATACTACGAGCAGTACTTC. Translating gives CASSRGDTSYYEQYF. V and J are TRBV27 and TRBJ2-7; TRBD2 might be the D (7 bases). Germline V gene data show CDR1 as MNHEY and CDR2 as SMNVEV (reference sequence). Between the trimmed V and J ends, which lost 5 bases and 3 bases, there was a span of 17 bases. The CDR3 spans 15 residues.

The V call is TRBV28, the J call TRBJ2-7, with TRBD2 matching over 13 bases. Germline assignment: CDR1 MDHEN and CDR2 SYDVKM. After removal of 11 bases from V and 4 bases from J, the junction contained 5 bases not matched to a gene. There are 13 residues in the CDR3. This CDR3 reads CASGLAGEYEQYF. In nucleotides, the CDR3 is TGTGCCTCAGGACTAGCGGGGGAGTACGAGCAGTACTTC.

The chain uses TRBV27 and TRBJ2-4; maybe TRBD2 (5 bases). Trimming took 5 bases from V and 0 from J, leaving 23 bases between them. The germline CDR1 and CDR2 sequences are MNHEY and SMNVEV (reference sequence). This CDR3 spans 19 amino acids. The chain's CDR3 is CASSLEGGATPLAKNIQYF. The CDR3 nucleotides read TGTGCCAGCAGTCTCGAAGGAGGCGCCACCCCTCTAGCCAAAAACATTCAGTACTTC.

This chain connects TRBV29-1 to TRBJ1-2; 12 bases map to TRBD1. The CDR3 is 12 residues long. Trimming cost V 6 bases and J 7 bases; bases outside gene matches: 3. Germline V gives CDR1 SQVTM, CDR2 ANQGSEA. The CDR3 protein is CSVRDRGLGYTF. The CDR3 region has the DNA TGCAGCGTCCGGGACAGGGGGCTTGGCTACACCTTC.

CDR3 amino acids: CAISTSGQFYNEQFF. DNA of the CDR3: TGTGCCATCAGCACTAGCGGGCAGTTCTACAATGAGCAGTTCTTC. This sequence joins TRBV10-3 and TRBJ2-1; 9 positions match TRBD2. The CDR3 contains 15 residues. V shed 6 bases, J shed 3 bases, and the junction held 6 bases outside the gene matches. In germline, CDR1 is ENHRY, CDR2 SYGVKD.

The CDR3 reads CASSWPGQPNYGYTF. CDR3 bases: TGCGCCAGCAGCTGGCCGGGACAGCCGAACTATGGCTACACCTTC. The chain uses TRBV5-1 and TRBJ1-2; TRBD1 matches 7 bases. This CDR3 comprises 15 residues. After removal of 3 bases from V and 2 bases from J, the junction contained 7 bases not matched to a gene. CDR1 is SGHRS and CDR2 is YFSETQ in the germline V gene. The full variable domain, in which reference TRBV5-1 and TRBJ1-2 provide the parts outside the CDR3, is KAGVTQTPRYLIKTRGQQVTLSCSPISGHRSVSWYQQTPGQGLQFLFEYFSETQRNKGNFPGRFSGRQFSNSRSEMNVSTLELGDSALYLCASSWPGQPNYGYTFGSGTRLTVV.

The J gene is TRBJ2-3, the V gene TRBV6-5; weak D call: TRBD1 (5 bases). CDR1 is MNHEY and CDR2 is SVGAGI in the germline V gene. V gave up 10 bases and J gave up 0 bases, with 11 bases separating them. CDR3 size: 13 residues. The DNA for the CDR3 is TGTGCCACCAGGGCCCCTAGCACAGATACGCAGTATTTT. This codes for CATRAPSTDTQYF.

The chain links TRBV7-9 to TRBJ2-7; D gene uncertain. The germline V gene has CDR1 SEHNR and CDR2 FQNEAQ (reference sequence). V lost 5 bases to trimming and J lost 6 bases, with 14 bases between them. The CDR3 covers 13 residues. CDR3 protein: CASSPVYGLEQYF. CDR3 coding DNA: TGTGCCAGCAGCCCGGTTTATGGTCTCGAGCAGTACTTC.

The chain combines TRBV6-1 with TRBJ1-5, with D possibly TRBD1 on 6 matching bases. Germline V CDR1 and CDR2: MNHNS, SASEGT. V was clipped by 3 bases and J by 4 bases, with 13 bases between them. The CDR3 is made up of 15 amino acids. The CDR3 is CASSDGGQWNQPQHF. DNA of the CDR3: TGTGCCAGCAGTGATGGTGGACAGTGGAATCAGCCCCAGCATTTT.

J is TRBJ2-3 and V is TRBV9; 13 bases align to TRBD2. CDR1 is SGDLS, CDR2 YYNGEE, per germline. With V trimmed by 3 bases and J by 6 bases, 7 bases remained unmatched. The CDR3 spans 16 residues. The CDR3 DNA reads TGTGCCAGCAGCGGTCTGGGACTAGCGGGAAGTGATACGCAGTATTTT. This codes for CASSGLGLAGSDTQYF.

The chain employs TRBV9 and TRBJ1-1; a weak D match, TRBD1 (5 bases). V lost 0 bases, J lost 4 bases, and 7 bases lay in between. The CDR3 length is 13 residues. Germline V gene data show CDR1 as SGDLS and CDR2 as YYNGEE. In DNA, the CDR3 is TGTGCCAGCAGCGTAGATACAGGCACTGAAGCTTTCTTT. Residues: CASSVDTGTEAFF.

This chain connects TRBV10-1 to TRBJ1-3, with TRBD1 matching 11 bases. The CDR3 has 18 amino acids. CDR1 WNHNN and CDR2 SYGVQD come from the germline V gene (reference sequence). V shed 8 bases, J shed 1 base, and the junction held 13 bases outside the gene matches. The CDR3 nucleotides read TGCGCCAGCCCCCCGGGACAGGGGGAAGGGGAGTCTGGAAACACCATATATTTT. It yields the protein CASPPGQGEGESGNTIYF.